The 10 T cell receptor beta chains given below trace back to one sample, sequenced in a study of blood T cell repertoires in COVID-19. Generated by immunoSEQ multiplex PCR, the TCRdb table keeps only in-frame clones and is missing some. The profile shows 200,000 to 250,000 clones, about 91% of them singletons. Sequenced: peripheral blood. These receptors all stem from a woman aged 25 to 45 with COVID-19, enrolled during active disease.

The chain links TRBV12-3 or TRBV12-4 to TRBJ2-1; 11 bases map to TRBD1. V lost 5 bases to trimming and J lost 9 bases; unmatched junction nucleotides: 3. The CDR3 is made up of 13 amino acids. Here the CDR3 reads CASSPGQGGEQFF. DNA for the CDR3: TGTGCCAGCAGTCCGGGACAGGGGGGTGAGCAGTTCTTC.

This chain uses TRBV29-1 with TRBJ2-5, with 10 bases aligning to TRBD1. Germline CDR1 and CDR2: SQVTM and ANQGSEA. Germline trimming cut 8 bases from V and 4 bases from J; bases unmatched to any gene: 13. The CDR3 runs to 15 residues. This chain's CDR3 is CSSQLGQGIGETQYF. The CDR3 DNA sequence: TGCAGCTCACAGTTGGGACAGGGGATCGGAGAGACCCAGTACTTC. Combining the CDR3 with reference TRBV29-1 and TRBJ2-5 gives the whole variable domain SAVISQKPSRDICQRGTSLTIQCQVDSQVTMMFWYRQQPGQSLTLIATANQGSEATYESGFVIDKFPISRPNLTFSTLTVSNMSPEDSSIYLCSSQLGQGIGETQYFGPGTRLLVL.

This clone was detected a few times. The V call is TRBV2, the J call TRBJ1-1; D is perhaps TRBD1 (5 bases). The germline V gene has CDR1 SNHLY and CDR2 FYNNEI. Trimming removed 0 bases at V and 9 bases at J, with 14 bases between. The CDR3 contains 14 residues. The CDR3 sequence: CASSEARVDTKAFF. CDR3 in DNA: TGTGCCAGCAGTGAAGCTCGAGTGGACACCAAAGCTTTCTTT.

This clone was counted once. The genes are TRBV19 and TRBJ2-3; TRBD2 matches at 10 bases. Per the germline V gene, CDR1 is LNHDA and CDR2 is SQIVND (reference sequence). CDR3 length: 17 amino acids. With 2 bases clipped from V and 1 base from J, the junction kept 6 bases outside the gene matches. Here the CDR3 DNA reads TGTGCCAGTAGTATAAGGGGACTAGCGACGCGCACAGATACGCAGTATTTT. Amino acid sequence: CASSIRGLATRTDTQYF.

The V gene is TRBV7-8, the J gene TRBJ1-2; D might be TRBD1 (5 bases). CDR1 is SGHVS, CDR2 FQNEAQ, per germline. The germline V and J ends were trimmed by 1 base and 6 bases, with 12 bases remaining between them. This CDR3 contains 14 residues. The CDR3 loop reads CASSLDVGVHGYTF. The CDR3 DNA follows: TGTGCCAGCAGCTTAGATGTAGGGGTACATGGCTACACCTTC.

This clone was counted once. This chain links TRBV3-1 (or the pseudogene TRBV3-2) with TRBJ2-7, with 8 nucleotides matching TRBD2. The ends lost 4 bases at V and 7 bases at J; junction bases unmatched: 12. This CDR3 is built from 15 residues. Germline CDR1 reads LGHDT; CDR2 reads YNNKEL (reference sequence). CDR3 loop: CASSPSGGHIGEQYF. DNA of the CDR3: TGTGCCAGCAGCCCGTCGGGGGGGCATATAGGGGAGCAGTACTTC.

The gene calls are TRBV7-8 and TRBJ1-1, with a possible D match to TRBD1 (6 bases). This CDR3 contains 13 residues. The germline V and J ends were trimmed by 7 bases and 0 bases, with 9 bases remaining between them. CDR1 is SGHVS, CDR2 FQNEAQ, per germline. For the CDR3, the DNA is TGTGCCAGCAACAGGGCCATGAACACTGAAGCTTTCTTT. Its translation is CASNRAMNTEAFF.

The rearrangement links TRBV4-2 to TRBJ2-7; TRBD1 matches 8 bases. This CDR3 is 15 amino acids long. The junction had 7 bases not matched to a gene; V was cut back by 1 base and J by 5 bases. CDR1 and CDR2 from the germline V gene are LGHNA and YNFKEQ. CDR3 loop: CASSQASDRDHEQYF. The DNA of the CDR3 is TGTGCCAGCAGCCAAGCCTCGGACAGGGATCACGAGCAGTACTTC.

The table lists this clone with a count of one. CDR3 bases: TGTGCCACCAGCAGAGGGGCTAGCGGGGGGGCCGAGACCCAGTACTTC. It yields the protein CATSRGASGGAETQYF. The chain combines TRBV15 with TRBJ2-5; 12 bases align to TRBD2. The CDR3 consists of 16 residues. V lost 1 base and J lost 5; bases outside the gene matches: 5. Germline loops: CDR1 LNHNV, CDR2 YYDKDF (reference sequence).

The rearrangement uses TRBV7-2 and TRBJ1-4, with D unresolved. Germline V gene lookup returns CDR1 SGHTA and CDR2 FQGNSA. The germline V and J ends were trimmed by 1 base and 5 bases, with 8 bases remaining between them. The CDR3 is 14 amino acids. CDR3 in DNA: TGTGCCAGCAGCTTAGTTGGCCGAAATGAAAAACTGTTTTTT. Encoded protein: CASSLVGRNEKLFF. The complete variable domain, with remaining parts taken from reference TRBV7-2 and TRBJ1-4, reads GAGVSQSPSNKVTEKGKDVELRCDPISGHTALYWYRQSLGQGLEFLIYFQGNSAPDKSGLPSDRFSAERTGGSVSTLTIQRTQQEDSAVYLCASSLVGRNEKLFFGSGTQLSVL.